The T cell receptor beta chain described here comes from a study of shared clonotypes between healthy human individuals. Study-level findings and limits: Between several donors, naive CD4 clonotypes were shared at a level of about 5%. Sharing of clonotypes among donors was expected to vary with sequencing depth.

CD4+ cell separation produced CD45RA+ naive and CD45RA-negative memory subsets. CDR1 and CDR2 (germline): MNHEY, SVGAGI. The CDR3 runs 13 residues. V lost 4 bases and J 1 base, leaving 7 bases between the germline ends. On this clone: Its cognate antigen is unknown.

Sorted subsets were amplified in replicate PCRs using 200 ng DNA, around 30,000 T cell genomes. Libraries were prepared by immunoSEQ multiplex PCR; TCRdb keeps only in-frame clonotypes and omits some of them. The sample includes fewer than 2.5 million clones, under 95% of them seen just once. V and J are TRBV6-5 and TRBJ1-1; D remains ambiguous. Input material: naive CD4+ T cells from PBMCs. Subset meaning: CD45RA+ positively selected. The receptor comes from a man between 18 and 29 years old in good health. Some clones in this sample may be carry-over from other donors' samples. CDR3 sequence reads: CASSWDPNTEAFF. The CDR3 DNA sequence: TGTGCCAGCAGTTGGGATCCGAACACTGAAGCTTTCTTT.